This TCR beta chain was recorded in a study of blood T cell repertoires in COVID-19. In the source study's methods: Nucleated cell counts were estimated from reference gene primer amplification. TCRdb's table, derived via immunoSEQ multiplex PCR, lists solely in-frame clones and lacks some. From that table come the V and J calls and clone size; the DNA was used to work out D and trimming. The data show under 350,000 clones, around nine tenths seen once. The ends were cut back, 2 bases at V and 6 bases at J, with 13 bases in the middle. This CDR3 region has 14 residues. Germline V gives CDR1 SGHDT, CDR2 YYEEEE.

Material for sequencing was peripheral blood. The sequence came from a man aged 45-65 years with acute or convalescent COVID-19. V usage is TRBV5-6 and J usage is TRBJ2-3, with a weak D call TRBD1 (5 bases). CDR3 DNA sequence: TGTGCCAGCAGCTTCAGGGCCTCCCGGGATACGCAGTATTTT. This sequence encodes CASSFRASRDTQYF.